This TCR beta chain comes out of a study of cytomegalovirus exposure and HLA in healthy donors. To note about this clone: Antigen unknown.

Study observations and caveats: Equally common other TCR beta chains were less clonally expanded than HLA-associated ones, a later analysis found. According to a later analysis, donors in an Asian-associated ancestry cluster reportedly had fewer N-insertions than the roughly 670-donor mean.

The PCR was carried out with 60 Vbeta primers and 13 Jbeta primers. Only in-frame clones appear in the TCRdb table, and some are missing; sequencing was by immunoSEQ multiplex PCR. Of under 200,000 clones in the sample, around 82% were seen once. From germline, CDR1 is MNHNS and CDR2 SASEGT. There are 15 residues in the CDR3. The germline V and J ends were trimmed by 1 base and 4 bases, with 13 bases remaining between them. The gene calls are TRBV6-1 and TRBJ1-2, with D unresolved. Sequencing was done on a sample of PBMCs. The receptor was isolated from a woman between 25 and 40 years old in good health and CMV-seropositive. The CDR3, as DNA: TGTGCCAGCAGTGAAGACGGTCACTCCCGCTATGGCTACACCTTC. Protein sequence: CASSEDGHSRYGYTF.